The TCR beta chain described here comes from a study of T cells in localized non-small cell lung cancer. Clones were read by immunoSEQ multiplex PCR, and TCRdb kept only the in-frame ones, dropping some. The sample contains more than 45,000 clones, roughly nine tenths of which appear only once. The CDR3 loop spans 15 amino acids. V was pared by 1 base and J by 1 base, with 10 bases between. Germline loops: CDR1 KGHSH, CDR2 LQKENI. This sample comprised PBMCs, obtained before any cancer treatment. This rearrangement joins TRBV18 to TRBJ1-1; D remains unclear. This clonotype was obtained from a man aged 40-75 years with stage II lung adenocarcinoma. CDR3 loop: CASSPRHGENTEAFF. In nucleotides, the CDR3 is TGTGCCAGCTCACCACGACATGGTGAGAACACTGAAGCTTTCTTT.